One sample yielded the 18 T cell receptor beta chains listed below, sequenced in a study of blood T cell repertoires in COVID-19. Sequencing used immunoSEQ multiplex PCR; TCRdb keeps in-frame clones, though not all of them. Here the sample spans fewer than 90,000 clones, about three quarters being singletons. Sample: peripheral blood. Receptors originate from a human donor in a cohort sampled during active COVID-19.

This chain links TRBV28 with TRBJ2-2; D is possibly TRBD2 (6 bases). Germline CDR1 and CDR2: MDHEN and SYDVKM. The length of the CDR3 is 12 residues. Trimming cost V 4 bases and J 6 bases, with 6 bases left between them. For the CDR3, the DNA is TGTGCCAGCAGTTCGGGAGCCGGGGAGCTGTTTTTT. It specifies CASSSGAGELFF.

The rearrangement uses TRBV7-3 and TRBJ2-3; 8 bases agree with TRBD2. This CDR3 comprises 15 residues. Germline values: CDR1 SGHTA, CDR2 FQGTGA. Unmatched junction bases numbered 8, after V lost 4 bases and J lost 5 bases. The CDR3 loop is CASSSISGAQDTQYF. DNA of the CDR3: TGTGCCAGCAGCTCAATTAGCGGGGCCCAAGATACGCAGTATTTT.

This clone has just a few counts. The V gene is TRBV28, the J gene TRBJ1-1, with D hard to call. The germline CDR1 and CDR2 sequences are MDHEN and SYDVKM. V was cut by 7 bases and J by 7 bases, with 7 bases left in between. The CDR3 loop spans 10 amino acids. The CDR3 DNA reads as TGTGCCAGCAAGGCAGGTGAAGCTTTCTTT. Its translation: CASKAGEAFF.

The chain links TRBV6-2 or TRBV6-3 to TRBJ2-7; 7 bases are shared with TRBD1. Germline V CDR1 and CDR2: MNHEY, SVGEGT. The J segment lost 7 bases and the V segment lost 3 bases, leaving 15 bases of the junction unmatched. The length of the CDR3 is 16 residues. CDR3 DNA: TGTGCCAGCAGTTATTTGGGACAGATCTTACGAGGGGAGCAGTACTTC. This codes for CASSYLGQILRGEQYF.

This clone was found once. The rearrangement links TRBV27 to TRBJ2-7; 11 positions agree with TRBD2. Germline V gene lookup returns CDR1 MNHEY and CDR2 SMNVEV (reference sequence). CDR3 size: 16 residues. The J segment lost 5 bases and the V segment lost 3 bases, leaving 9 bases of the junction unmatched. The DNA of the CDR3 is TGTGCCAGCAGTTTGTCTAATAGCGGGAGGGCCGACGAGCAGTACTTC. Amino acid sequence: CASSLSNSGRADEQYF.

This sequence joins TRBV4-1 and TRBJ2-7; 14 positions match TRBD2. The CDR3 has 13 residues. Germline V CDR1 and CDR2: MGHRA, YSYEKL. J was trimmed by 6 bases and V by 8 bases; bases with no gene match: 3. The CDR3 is CASRGLAGAEQYF. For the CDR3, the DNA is TGCGCCAGCCGGGGACTAGCGGGAGCCGAGCAGTACTTC.

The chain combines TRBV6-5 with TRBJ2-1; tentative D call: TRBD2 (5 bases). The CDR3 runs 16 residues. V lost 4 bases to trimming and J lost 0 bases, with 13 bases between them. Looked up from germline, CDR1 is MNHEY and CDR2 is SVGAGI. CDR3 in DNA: TGTGCCAGCAGTTCCCCCCTCGGAGGCTCCTACAATGAGCAGTTCTTC. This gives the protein CASSSPLGGSYNEQFF.

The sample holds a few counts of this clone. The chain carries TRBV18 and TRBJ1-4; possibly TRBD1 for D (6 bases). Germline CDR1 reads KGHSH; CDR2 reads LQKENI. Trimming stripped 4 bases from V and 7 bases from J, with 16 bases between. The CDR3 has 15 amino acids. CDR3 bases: TGTGCCAGCTCACTTGGCCCGGGGGGCCGTGAAAAACTGTTTTTT. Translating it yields CASSLGPGGREKLFF. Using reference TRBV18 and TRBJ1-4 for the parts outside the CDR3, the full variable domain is NAGVMQNPRHLVRRRGQEARLRCSPMKGHSHVYWYRQLPEEGLKFMVYLQKENIIDESGMPKERFSAEFPKEGPSILRIQQVVRGDSAAYFCASSLGPGGREKLFFGSGTQLSVL.

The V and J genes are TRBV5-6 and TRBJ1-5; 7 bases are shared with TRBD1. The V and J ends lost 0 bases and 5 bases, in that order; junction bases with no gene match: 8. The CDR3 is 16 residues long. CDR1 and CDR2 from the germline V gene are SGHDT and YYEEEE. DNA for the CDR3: TGTGCCAGCAGCTTGGGCCGGGACAGCTGGGATCAGCCCCAGCATTTT. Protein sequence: CASSLGRDSWDQPQHF.

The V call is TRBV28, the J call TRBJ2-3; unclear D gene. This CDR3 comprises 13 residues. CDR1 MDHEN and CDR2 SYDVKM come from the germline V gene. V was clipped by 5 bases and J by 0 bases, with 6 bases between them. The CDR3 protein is CASSIHSTDTQYF. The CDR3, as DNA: TGTGCCAGCAGTATCCATAGCACAGATACGCAGTATTTT.

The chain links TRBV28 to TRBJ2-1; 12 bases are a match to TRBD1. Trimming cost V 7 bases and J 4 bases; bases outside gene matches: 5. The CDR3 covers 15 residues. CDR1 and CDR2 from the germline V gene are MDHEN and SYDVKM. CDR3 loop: CASTRDRGRYNEQFF. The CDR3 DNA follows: TGTGCCAGCACCCGGGACAGGGGGCGTTACAATGAGCAGTTCTTC. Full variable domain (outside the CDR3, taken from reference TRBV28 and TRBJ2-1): DVKVTQSSRYLVKRTGEKVFLECVQDMDHENMFWYRQDPGLGLRLIYFSYDVKMKEKGDIPEGYSVSREKKERFSLILESASTNQTSMYLCASTRDRGRYNEQFFGPGTRLTVL.

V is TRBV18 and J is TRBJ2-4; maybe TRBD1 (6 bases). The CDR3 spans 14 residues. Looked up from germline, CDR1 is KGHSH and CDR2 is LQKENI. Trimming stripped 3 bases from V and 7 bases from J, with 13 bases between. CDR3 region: CASSPGTRGNIQYF. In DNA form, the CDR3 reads TGTGCCAGCTCACCGGGGACACGTGGGAACATTCAGTACTTC.

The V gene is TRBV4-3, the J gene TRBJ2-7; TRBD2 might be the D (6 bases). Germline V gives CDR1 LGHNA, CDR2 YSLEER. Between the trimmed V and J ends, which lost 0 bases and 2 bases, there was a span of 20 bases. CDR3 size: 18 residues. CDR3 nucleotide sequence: TGCGCCAGCAGCCAAGATCTCGTGGGGAGGATCGGAACCTACGAGCAGTACTTC. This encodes CASSQDLVGRIGTYEQYF.

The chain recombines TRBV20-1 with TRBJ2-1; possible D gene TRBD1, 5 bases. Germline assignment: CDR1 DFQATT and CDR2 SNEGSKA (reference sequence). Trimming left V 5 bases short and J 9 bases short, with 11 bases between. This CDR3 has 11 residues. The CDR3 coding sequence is TGCAGTGCTCCCAGGGCCACTGAGCAGTTCTTC. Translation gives CSAPRATEQFF.

The CDR3 is CASRAGTGEKLFF. CDR3 DNA sequence: TGTGCCAGCAGGGCCGGGACAGGTGAAAAACTGTTTTTT. The chain links TRBV6-5 to TRBJ1-4; 8 bases fit TRBD1. From germline, CDR1 is MNHEY and CDR2 SVGAGI. V lost 6 bases, J lost 7 bases, and 4 bases stayed unmatched. The CDR3 totals 13 residues.

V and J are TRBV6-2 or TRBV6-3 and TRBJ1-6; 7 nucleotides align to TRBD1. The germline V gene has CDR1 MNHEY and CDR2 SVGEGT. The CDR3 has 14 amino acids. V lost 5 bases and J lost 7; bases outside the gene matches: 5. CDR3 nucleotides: TGTGCCAGCAGTGACAGGGTTCGGAATTCACCCCTCCACTTT. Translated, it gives CASSDRVRNSPLHF.

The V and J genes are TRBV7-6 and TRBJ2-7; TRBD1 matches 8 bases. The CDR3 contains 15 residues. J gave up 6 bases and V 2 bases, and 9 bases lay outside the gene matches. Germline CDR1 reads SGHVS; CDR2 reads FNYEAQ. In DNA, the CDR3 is TGTGCCAGCAGCTTACTGGGCGACAGGGGCGGCGAGCAGTACTTC. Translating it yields CASSLLGDRGGEQYF.

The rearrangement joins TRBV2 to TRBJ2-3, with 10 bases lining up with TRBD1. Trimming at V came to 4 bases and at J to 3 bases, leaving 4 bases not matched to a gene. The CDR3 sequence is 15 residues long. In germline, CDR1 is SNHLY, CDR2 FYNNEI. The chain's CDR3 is CASSGQGARTDTQYF. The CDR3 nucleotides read TGTGCCAGCAGTGGACAGGGGGCGAGGACAGATACGCAGTATTTT.